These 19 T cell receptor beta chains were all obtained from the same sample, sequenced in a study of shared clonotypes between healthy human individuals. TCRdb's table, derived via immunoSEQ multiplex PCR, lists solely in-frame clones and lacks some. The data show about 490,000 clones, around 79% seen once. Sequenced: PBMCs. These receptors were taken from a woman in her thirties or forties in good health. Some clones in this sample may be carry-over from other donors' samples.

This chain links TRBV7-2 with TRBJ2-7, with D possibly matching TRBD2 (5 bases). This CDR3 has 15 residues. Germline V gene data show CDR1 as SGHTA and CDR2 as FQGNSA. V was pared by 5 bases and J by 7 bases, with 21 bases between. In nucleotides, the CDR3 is TGTGCCAGCAGCCCGACCCCGTCGAGGGTTTGTGAGCAGTACTTC. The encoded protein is CASSPTPSRVCEQYF.

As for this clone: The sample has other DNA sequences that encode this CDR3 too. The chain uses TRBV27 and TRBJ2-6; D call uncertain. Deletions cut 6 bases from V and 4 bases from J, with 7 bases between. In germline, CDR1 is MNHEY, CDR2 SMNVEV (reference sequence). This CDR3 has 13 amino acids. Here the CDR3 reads CASRPSGANVLTF. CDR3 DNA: TGTGCCAGCAGGCCGTCCGGGGCCAACGTCCTGACTTTC.

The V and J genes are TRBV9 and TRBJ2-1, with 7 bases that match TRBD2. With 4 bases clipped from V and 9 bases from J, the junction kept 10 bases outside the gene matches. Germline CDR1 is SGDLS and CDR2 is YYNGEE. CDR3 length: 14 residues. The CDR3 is CASSWAGDFGEQFF. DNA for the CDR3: TGTGCCAGCAGCTGGGCGGGAGATTTCGGTGAGCAGTTCTTC.

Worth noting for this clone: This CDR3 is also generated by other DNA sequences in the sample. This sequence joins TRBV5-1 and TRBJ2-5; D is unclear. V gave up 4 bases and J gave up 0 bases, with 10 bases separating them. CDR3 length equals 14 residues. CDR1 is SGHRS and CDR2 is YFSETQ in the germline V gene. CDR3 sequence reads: CASSLTANQETQYF. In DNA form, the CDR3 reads TGCGCCAGCAGCCTAACAGCCAACCAAGAGACCCAGTACTTC. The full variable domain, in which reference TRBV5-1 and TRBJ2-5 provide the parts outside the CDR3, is KAGVTQTPRYLIKTRGQQVTLSCSPISGHRSVSWYQQTPGQGLQFLFEYFSETQRNKGNFPGRFSGRQFSNSRSEMNVSTLELGDSALYLCASSLTANQETQYFGPGTRLLVL.

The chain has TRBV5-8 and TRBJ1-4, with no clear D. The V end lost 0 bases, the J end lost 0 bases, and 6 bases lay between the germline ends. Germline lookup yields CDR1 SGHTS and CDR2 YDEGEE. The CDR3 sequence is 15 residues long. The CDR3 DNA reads TGTGCCAGCAGCTTGGAGGGTGCAACTAATGAAAAACTGTTTTTT. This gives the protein CASSLEGATNEKLFF.

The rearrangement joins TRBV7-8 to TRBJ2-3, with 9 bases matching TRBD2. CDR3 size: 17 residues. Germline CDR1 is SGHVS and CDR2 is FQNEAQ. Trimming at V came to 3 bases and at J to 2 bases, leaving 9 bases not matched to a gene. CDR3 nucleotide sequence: TGTGCCAGCAGCTTTCCCCGTCTAGCGGGGCCCACAGATACGCAGTATTTT. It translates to CASSFPRLAGPTDTQYF.

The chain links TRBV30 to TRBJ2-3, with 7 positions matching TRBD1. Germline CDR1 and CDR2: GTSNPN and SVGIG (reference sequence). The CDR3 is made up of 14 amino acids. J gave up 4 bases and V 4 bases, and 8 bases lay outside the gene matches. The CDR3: CAWMDRPRADTQYF. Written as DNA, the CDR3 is TGTGCCTGGATGGACAGGCCCCGCGCAGATACGCAGTATTTT.

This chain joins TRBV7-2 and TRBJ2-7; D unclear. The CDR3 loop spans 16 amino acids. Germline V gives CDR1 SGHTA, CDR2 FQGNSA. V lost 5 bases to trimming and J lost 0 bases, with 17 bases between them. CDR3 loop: CASSPSRLTSSYEQYF. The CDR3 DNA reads TGTGCCAGCAGCCCTAGTAGGCTTACGAGCTCCTACGAGCAGTACTTC.

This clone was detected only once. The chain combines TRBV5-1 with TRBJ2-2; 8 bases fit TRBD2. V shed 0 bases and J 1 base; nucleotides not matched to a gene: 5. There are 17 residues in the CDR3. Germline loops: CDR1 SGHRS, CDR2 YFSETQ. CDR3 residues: CASSLAPTSVNTGELFF. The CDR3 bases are TGCGCCAGCAGCTTGGCCCCGACTAGCGTGAACACCGGGGAGCTGTTTTTT.

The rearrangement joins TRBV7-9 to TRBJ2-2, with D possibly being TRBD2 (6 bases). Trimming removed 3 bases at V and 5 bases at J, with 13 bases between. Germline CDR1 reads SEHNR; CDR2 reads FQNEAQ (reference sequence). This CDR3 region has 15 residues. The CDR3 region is CASSFRRDWTGELFF. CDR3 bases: TGTGCCAGCAGCTTCCGGCGGGATTGGACCGGGGAGCTGTTTTTT.

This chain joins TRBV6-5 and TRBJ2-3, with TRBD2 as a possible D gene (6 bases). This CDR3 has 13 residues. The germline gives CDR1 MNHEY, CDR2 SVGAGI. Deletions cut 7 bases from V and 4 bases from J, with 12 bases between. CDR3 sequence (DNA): TGTGCCAGCAAGCGACTAGGATCAGATACGCAGTATTTT. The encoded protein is CASKRLGSDTQYF.

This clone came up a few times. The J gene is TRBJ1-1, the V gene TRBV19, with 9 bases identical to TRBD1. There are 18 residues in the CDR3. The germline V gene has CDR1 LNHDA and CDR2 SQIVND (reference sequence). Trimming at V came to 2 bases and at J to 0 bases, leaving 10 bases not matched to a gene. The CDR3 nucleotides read TGTGCCAGTAGTATACGCGGACAGGGGTTTTATATGAACACTGAAGCTTTCTTT. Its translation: CASSIRGQGFYMNTEAFF.

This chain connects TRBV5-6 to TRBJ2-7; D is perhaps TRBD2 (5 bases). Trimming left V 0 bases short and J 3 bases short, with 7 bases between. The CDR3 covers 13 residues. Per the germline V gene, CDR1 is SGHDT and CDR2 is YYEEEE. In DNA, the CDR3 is TGTGCCAGCAGCTTGGCGGGAATCTACGAGCAGTACTTC. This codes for CASSLAGIYEQYF.

The DNA for the CDR3 is TGCGCCAGCAGCCTAACTATTAACACTGAAGCTTTCTTT. Translating it yields CASSLTINTEAFF. This chain links TRBV4-3 with TRBJ1-1; no firm D call. Germline CDR1 and CDR2: LGHNA and YSLEER. The CDR3 loop spans 13 amino acids. V shed 4 bases and J shed 2 bases, with 8 bases lying between them.

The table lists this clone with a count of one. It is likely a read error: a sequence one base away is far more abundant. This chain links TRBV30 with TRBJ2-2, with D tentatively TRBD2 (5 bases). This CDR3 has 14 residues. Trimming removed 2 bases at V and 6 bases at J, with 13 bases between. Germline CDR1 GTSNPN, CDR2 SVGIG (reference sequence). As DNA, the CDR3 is TGTGCCTGGAGTTCAGGACCGGAGGCCGGGGAGCTGTTTTTT. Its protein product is CAWSSGPEAGELFF.

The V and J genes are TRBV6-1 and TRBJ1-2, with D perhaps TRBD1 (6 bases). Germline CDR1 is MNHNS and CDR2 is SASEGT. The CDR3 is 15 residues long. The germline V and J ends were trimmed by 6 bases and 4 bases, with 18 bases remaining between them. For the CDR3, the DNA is TGTGCCAGCAGCCAGACAGGCAGCTACCTCTATGGCTACACCTTC. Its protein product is CASSQTGSYLYGYTF.

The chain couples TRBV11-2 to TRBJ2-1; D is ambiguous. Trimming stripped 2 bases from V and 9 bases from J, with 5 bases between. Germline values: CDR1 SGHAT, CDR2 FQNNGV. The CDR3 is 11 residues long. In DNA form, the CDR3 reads TGTGCCAGCAGCTTACTCACTGAGCAGTTCTTC. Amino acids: CASSLLTEQFF.

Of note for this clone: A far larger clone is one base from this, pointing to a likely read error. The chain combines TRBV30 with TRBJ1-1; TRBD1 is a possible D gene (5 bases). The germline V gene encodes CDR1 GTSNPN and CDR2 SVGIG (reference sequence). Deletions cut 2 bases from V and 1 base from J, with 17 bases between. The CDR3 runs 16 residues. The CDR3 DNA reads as TGTGCCTGGAGTAATTCCAGGGTTAAGCCGAACACTGAAGCTTTCTTT. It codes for CAWSNSRVKPNTEAFF.

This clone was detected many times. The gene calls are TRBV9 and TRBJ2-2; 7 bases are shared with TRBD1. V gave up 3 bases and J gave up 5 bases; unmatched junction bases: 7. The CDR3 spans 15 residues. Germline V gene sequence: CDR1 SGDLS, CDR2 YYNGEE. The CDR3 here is CASSETPGQTGELFF. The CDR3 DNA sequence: TGTGCCAGCAGCGAAACACCGGGACAGACCGGGGAGCTGTTTTTT.